The 29 T cell receptor beta chains presented below share a single source sample, sequenced in a study of blood T cell repertoires in COVID-19. The method was immunoSEQ multiplex PCR; TCRdb's version includes in-frame clones alone and lacks a portion of them. The sample holds about 200,000 clones, 86% seen once. Sequencing used PBMCs or T cells enriched from blood (not recorded which). The receptor source for this set is a man aged 40-49 years with acute COVID-19.

This sequence joins TRBV6-5 and TRBJ2-7; a weak D match, TRBD2 (5 bases). V shed 7 bases and J shed 7 bases, with 17 bases lying between them. The CDR3 totals 13 residues. Germline CDR1 MNHEY, CDR2 SVGAGI. CDR3 DNA: TGTGCCAGCATCGGGGAACTTTCGGTTGAGCAGTACTTC. Translation gives CASIGELSVEQYF.

The V gene is TRBV4-3, the J gene TRBJ2-3, with a tentative D call TRBD2 (6 bases). V lost 0 bases and J 0 bases, leaving 13 bases between the germline ends. Germline lookup yields CDR1 LGHNA and CDR2 YSLEER. CDR3 size: 17 residues. The CDR3 loop reads CASSQDAPSASTDTQYF. CDR3 DNA: TGCGCCAGCAGCCAAGACGCGCCTAGCGCTAGCACAGATACGCAGTATTTT.

The rearrangement links TRBV3-1 (or the pseudogene TRBV3-2) to TRBJ1-5, with D hard to call. Germline V gives CDR1 LGHDT, CDR2 YNNKEL (reference sequence). Trimming stripped 0 bases from V and 7 bases from J, with 13 bases between. The CDR3 is made up of 15 amino acids. CDR3 residues: CASSQESARSQPQHF. The DNA of the CDR3 is TGTGCCAGCAGCCAAGAATCCGCGAGGAGCCAGCCCCAGCATTTT.

CDR3 DNA sequence: TGTGCCAGCTCACCACGTCAAGGTCAGGGTTGGGAAAAACTGTTTTTT. Translation gives CASSPRQGQGWEKLFF. The genes are TRBV18 and TRBJ1-4; maybe TRBD1 (5 bases). The V gene's germline CDR1 is KGHSH and CDR2 LQKENI. The CDR3 totals 16 residues. Trimming shortened V by 1 base and J by 8 bases, and 17 bases separated the two germline ends.

V is TRBV4-1 and J is TRBJ2-7, with 9 nucleotides matching TRBD1. Germline V lookup: CDR1 MGHRA, CDR2 YSYEKL. The CDR3 extends over 15 amino acids. The V segment lost 3 bases and the J segment 3 bases; nucleotides outside the gene matches: 6. CDR3 in amino acids: CASSQTGTGLYEQYF. CDR3 in DNA: TGCGCCAGCAGCCAGACCGGGACAGGGCTCTACGAGCAGTACTTC.

The chain is built from TRBV19 and TRBJ2-5; 11 nucleotides agree with TRBD2. The ends lost 2 bases at V and 7 bases at J; junction bases unmatched: 6. Germline-derived CDR1 and CDR2 are LNHDA and SQIVND (reference sequence). This CDR3 comprises 15 residues. The DNA of the CDR3 is TGTGCCAGTAGTATATTAACTAGCGGGGGACGGACCCAGTACTTC. This encodes CASSILTSGGRTQYF. The full variable domain, in which reference TRBV19 and TRBJ2-5 provide the parts outside the CDR3, is DGGITQSPKYLFRKEGQNVTLSCEQNLNHDAMYWYRQDPGQGLRLIYYSQIVNDFQKGDIAEGYSVSREKKESFPLTVTSAQKNPTAFYLCASSILTSGGRTQYFGPGTRLLVL.

The sample holds a few counts of this clone. The V and J genes are TRBV4-1 and TRBJ1-2; the match to TRBD1 covers 11 bases. The trim removed 3 bases at V and 2 bases at J, leaving 2 bases unmatched. The CDR3 length is 15 residues. Looked up from germline, CDR1 is MGHRA and CDR2 is YSYEKL. CDR3 sequence: CASSQRTGGNYGYTF. The CDR3, as DNA: TGCGCCAGCAGCCAGAGGACAGGGGGCAACTATGGCTACACCTTC.

For this clone: An end of the junction does not agree with germline; a read error may underlie this. The V gene is TRBV29-1, the J gene TRBJ1-6; D perhaps matches TRBD1 (5 bases). CDR1 is SQVTM and CDR2 is ANQGSEA in the germline V gene. The CDR3 is made up of 12 amino acids. The CDR3 coding sequence is TGCAGCCCGGGACCCTACAATTCACCCCTCCACTTT. It encodes CSPGPYNSPLHF.

This rearrangement joins TRBV6-5 to TRBJ2-7; the match to TRBD2 covers 8 bases. J gave up 1 base and V 7 bases, and 6 bases lay outside the gene matches. The CDR3 contains 14 residues. The germline CDR1 and CDR2 sequences are MNHEY and SVGAGI. The CDR3 protein is CASTPGTRSYEQYF. CDR3 nucleotides: TGTGCCAGCACCCCCGGGACTAGATCCTACGAGCAGTACTTC.

The chain links TRBV11-2 to TRBJ2-4; the D gene is possibly TRBD1 (5 bases). Per germline, CDR1 SGHAT and CDR2 FQNNGV. This CDR3 is 13 amino acids long. The V gene lost 5 bases and the J gene lost 3 bases, with 8 bases spanning the gap. CDR3 region: CASSHDSKNIQYF. The CDR3 DNA sequence: TGTGCCAGCAGCCACGACAGCAAAAACATTCAGTACTTC. The full variable domain, with the rest looked up from reference TRBV11-2 and TRBJ2-4, is EAGVAQSPRYKIIEKRQSVAFWCNPISGHATLYWYQQILGQGPKLLIQFQNNGVVDDSQLPKDRFSAERLKGVDSTLKIQPAKLEDSAVYLCASSHDSKNIQYFGAGTRLSVL.

CDR3 in amino acids: CASRDGIGNYGYTF. In DNA form, the CDR3 reads TGTGCCAGCAGGGACGGGATAGGAAACTATGGCTACACCTTC. The V call is TRBV2, the J call TRBJ1-2; D not certain. The CDR3 extends over 14 amino acids. Trimming left V 6 bases short and J 2 bases short, with 13 bases between. CDR1 is SNHLY and CDR2 is FYNNEI in the germline V gene.

V usage is TRBV5-4 and J usage is TRBJ2-1; TRBD1 might be the D (6 bases). Per germline, CDR1 SGHNT and CDR2 YYREEE (reference sequence). The CDR3 is made up of 13 amino acids. V shed 3 bases and J shed 5 bases, with 9 bases lying between them. The DNA of the CDR3 is TGTGCCAGCAGCTACGGGACAAACAATGAGCAGTTCTTC. Amino acid sequence: CASSYGTNNEQFF. The entire variable domain, with the rest obtained from reference TRBV5-4 and TRBJ2-1, is as follows: ETGVTQSPTHLIKTRGQQVTLRCSSQSGHNTVSWYQQALGQGPQFIFQYYREEENGRGNFPPRFSGLQFPNYSSELNVNALELDDSALYLCASSYGTNNEQFFGPGTRLTVL.

Only one count was recorded for this clone. The rearrangement links TRBV30 to TRBJ2-5; the D gene is possibly TRBD1 (6 bases). Germline values: CDR1 GTSNPN, CDR2 SVGIG (reference sequence). Trimming took 2 bases from V and 2 from J, leaving 12 bases between them. This CDR3 has 14 amino acids. CDR3 bases: TGTGCCTGGAGTCCCCTAGGGGGACAAGAGACCCAGTACTTC. This translates into CAWSPLGGQETQYF.

The chain links TRBV9 to TRBJ2-3; TRBD2 aligns across 7 bases. The junction had 2 bases not matched to a gene; V was cut back by 4 bases and J by 0 bases. From germline, CDR1 is SGDLS and CDR2 YYNGEE. The CDR3 has 14 residues. CDR3 DNA: TGTGCCAGCAGCCGCGGGAGAAGCACAGATACGCAGTATTTT. Protein sequence: CASSRGRSTDTQYF.

The chain recombines TRBV7-3 with TRBJ2-1; D may be TRBD2 (5 bases). V gave up 5 bases and J gave up 2 bases, with 19 bases separating them. Germline-derived CDR1 and CDR2 are SGHTA and FQGTGA. The CDR3 has 17 residues. This chain's CDR3 is CASSEKPLVLAYNEQFF. DNA of the CDR3: TGTGCCAGCAGCGAAAAGCCACTAGTTTTAGCCTACAATGAGCAGTTCTTC.

The chain recombines TRBV5-5 with TRBJ2-7; D remains ambiguous. Trimming removed 3 bases from V and 6 bases from J, with 10 bases in between. This CDR3 is built from 12 residues. Germline V CDR1 and CDR2: SGHKS, YYEKEE (reference sequence). Here the CDR3 DNA reads TGTGCCAGCAGCTATCTGGGCCGCGAGCAGTACTTC. Translating gives CASSYLGREQYF.

The genes are TRBV30 and TRBJ1-5; the match to TRBD1 covers 7 bases. Germline-derived CDR1 and CDR2 are GTSNPN and SVGIG (reference sequence). V lost 2 bases to trimming and J lost 5 bases; unmatched junction nucleotides: 6. CDR3 length: 14 amino acids. The CDR3 DNA is TGTGCCTGGAGTCCGGGACAGAGCTATCAGCCCCAGCATTTT. This sequence encodes CAWSPGQSYQPQHF. Full variable domain (rest looked up from reference TRBV30 and TRBJ1-5): SQTIHQWPATLVQPVGSPLSLECTVEGTSNPNLYWYRQAAGRGLQLLFYSVGIGQISSEVPQNLSASRPQDRQFILSSKKLLLSDSGFYLCAWSPGQSYQPQHFGDGTRLSIL.

This chain links TRBV28 with TRBJ2-1, with 8 bases matching TRBD2. The CDR3 has 15 residues. Looked up from germline, CDR1 is MDHEN and CDR2 is SYDVKM. The V and J ends lost 6 bases and 7 bases, in that order; junction bases with no gene match: 11. CDR3 bases: TGTGCCAGCAGGTACAGCGGGAGTATAGGGAATGAGCAGTTCTTC. Amino acid sequence: CASRYSGSIGNEQFF.

The chain uses TRBV7-2 and TRBJ2-2; perhaps TRBD1 as D (5 bases). Germline-derived CDR1 and CDR2 are SGHTA and FQGNSA. The CDR3 length is 17 residues. Trimming left V 1 base short and J 4 bases short, with 16 bases between. Here the CDR3 reads CASSLELGAVVTGELFF. As DNA, the CDR3 is TGTGCCAGCAGCTTAGAGTTAGGGGCCGTGGTCACCGGGGAGCTGTTTTTT.

The CDR3 protein is CASSFWTTRLGDEQFF. The DNA of the CDR3 is TGTGCCAGCAGCTTCTGGACTACCCGGTTGGGGGATGAGCAGTTCTTC. This chain joins TRBV5-4 and TRBJ2-1; a possible D gene is TRBD2 (6 bases). Germline loops: CDR1 SGHNT, CDR2 YYREEE (reference sequence). V shed 2 bases and J shed 8 bases, with 20 bases lying between them. There are 16 residues in the CDR3.

The rearrangement links TRBV15 to TRBJ2-7, with 13 bases fitting TRBD2. This CDR3 region has 16 residues. Germline values: CDR1 LNHNV, CDR2 YYDKDF (reference sequence). V dropped 4 bases and J dropped 3; count of bases not matched to a gene: 6. Here the CDR3 reads CATSMGGTSGNYEQYF. As DNA, the CDR3 is TGTGCCACCAGCATGGGCGGGACTAGCGGGAACTACGAGCAGTACTTC.

This clone was observed a few times. This chain joins TRBV6-5 and TRBJ2-2, with 11 bases fitting TRBD1. Per germline, CDR1 MNHEY and CDR2 SVGAGI. The length of the CDR3 is 13 residues. J was trimmed by 15 bases and V by 0 bases; bases with no gene match: 3. CDR3 sequence (DNA): TGTGCCAGCAGTTACTCCGGGACAGGGGGGGTGTTTTTT. Protein product: CASSYSGTGGVFF.

This rearrangement joins TRBV20-1 to TRBJ2-3, with TRBD1 as a possible D gene (5 bases). V lost 6 bases to trimming and J lost 8 bases, with 12 bases between them. The length of the CDR3 is 11 residues. In germline, CDR1 is DFQATT, CDR2 SNEGSKA (reference sequence). The DNA for the CDR3 is TGCAGTGCCCTGTGGGGCTTTACGCAGTATTTT. Its translation: CSALWGFTQYF.

The chain recombines TRBV3-1 (or the pseudogene TRBV3-2) with TRBJ1-2; 11 bases fit TRBD1. Germline CDR1 LGHDT, CDR2 YNNKEL (reference sequence). With V trimmed by 4 bases and J by 4 bases, 2 bases remained unmatched. This CDR3 spans 14 amino acids. This CDR3 reads CASSLGTGGYGYTF. In DNA, the CDR3 is TGTGCCAGCAGCCTAGGGACAGGGGGCTATGGCTACACCTTC.

The rearrangement uses TRBV9 and TRBJ2-1; 9 bases are a match to TRBD2. The CDR3 is 15 residues long. The germline V gene encodes CDR1 SGDLS and CDR2 YYNGEE. Losses at the gene ends were 0 bases for V and 7 bases for J; bases not matched to a gene: 5. The CDR3 loop is CASSVALAGRNEQFF. CDR3 DNA sequence: TGTGCCAGCAGCGTAGCGCTAGCGGGAAGGAATGAGCAGTTCTTC.

The chain is built from TRBV2 and TRBJ1-5; weak D call: TRBD1 (6 bases). V lost 4 bases to trimming and J lost 2 bases, with 6 bases between them. Germline V lookup: CDR1 SNHLY, CDR2 FYNNEI. The CDR3 is made up of 13 amino acids. In nucleotides, the CDR3 is TGTGCCAGCAGTGGACAGGGCAATCAGCCCCAGCATTTT. Amino acids: CASSGQGNQPQHF.

The table lists this clone with a count of one. The V call is TRBV2, the J call TRBJ1-4, with D maybe TRBD1 (5 bases). The CDR3 is 15 residues long. V dropped 2 bases and J dropped 3 bases, with 10 bases sitting between them. CDR1 is SNHLY, CDR2 FYNNEI, per germline. The CDR3 sequence is CASSELGPPNEKLFF. The CDR3 nucleotides read TGTGCCAGCAGTGAATTGGGGCCCCCTAATGAAAAACTGTTTTTT.

The chain has TRBV28 and TRBJ1-5, with TRBD1 matching over 9 bases. Trimming removed 5 bases from V and 3 bases from J; junction bases left unmatched: 2. There are 14 residues in the CDR3. Germline V gene lookup returns CDR1 MDHEN and CDR2 SYDVKM. CDR3 sequence reads: CASSGTGFNQPQHF. CDR3 DNA sequence: TGTGCCAGCAGTGGGACAGGGTTCAATCAGCCCCAGCATTTT.

The V gene is TRBV5-6, the J gene TRBJ1-2; D might be TRBD1 (5 bases). With 5 bases removed from V and 8 bases from J, the gap between germline ends came to 10 bases. Germline V gene lookup returns CDR1 SGHDT and CDR2 YYEEEE. This CDR3 has 11 amino acids. CDR3 sequence: CASSSSGGYTF. The CDR3 bases are TGTGCCAGCAGTTCTTCAGGGGGCTACACCTTC.